The source of this T cell receptor (beta chain) is a study of regulatory T cells in long-lasting Graves disease. As for the study in general: The term persistent Graves' disease signified upward of 5 years on antithyroid drugs with positive TSH receptor antibodies.

CDR3 regions were amplified by Arm-PCR using iRepertoire HTBI primers to build TCR beta libraries. TCRdb re-called the multiplex PCR reads with MiXCR, one entry per CDR3 protein. The data hold approximately 470,000 distinct CDR3 sequences, with more than 20% observed a single time. This clonotype was observed many times. The time point: persistent/refractory GD, antithyroid drugs over 5 years with positive TRAb. RNA from PBMCs was the source of the TCR library. Each of the patients was recruited from an endocrinology department situated in Xi'an, China. The germline V gene encodes CDR1 MDHEN and CDR2 SYDVKM. This CDR3 has 16 residues. The V gene lost 2 bases and the J gene lost 1 base, with 14 bases spanning the gap.

This clonotype originated in a female donor with Graves disease. The source was peripheral blood mononuclear cells (PBMCs), collected when the disease was refractory, from a patient treated with antithyroid drugs. V and J are TRBV28 and TRBJ1-1; no clear D. CDR3 region: CASSLPTPAANTEAFF. The CDR3 nucleotides read TGTGCCAGCAGTTTACCCACACCGGCAGCGAACACTGAAGCTTTCTTT.